Given below is one T cell receptor (beta chain) in context. The germline V gene has CDR1 SGHTS and CDR2 YDEGEE. This CDR3 is built from 15 residues. Trimming shortened V by 3 bases and J by 2 bases, and 12 bases separated the two germline ends. The data stem from a study of somatic mutations in cytotoxic T cells in rheumatoid arthritis. Turning to the study itself: There were some V beta antibody-stained T-cell populations flow-sorted at nearly 100% purity, and these included V beta1+ cells sequenced for TCRB.

Here immunoSEQ multiplex PCR was the method, and the copy in TCRdb shows in-frame clones only, minus some. The sample records about 11,000 clones, 70% to 80% being singletons. The healthy control group was made up of blood donors, who had a median age of approximately 60 years (range about 21-75) and were approximately 56% female. This clonotype was obtained from a man between 65 and 85 years old in good health. The chain links TRBV5-8 to TRBJ1-5; D is ambiguous. Sequencing was performed on CD8+ T cells sorted from blood. CDR3 in amino acids: CASSYNSPGNQPQHF. The CDR3 DNA follows: TGTGCCAGCAGCTACAATTCCCCCGGCAATCAGCCCCAGCATTTT.